What follows is one TCR beta chain and its context. The data derive from a study of metastatic and nonmetastatic thyroid tumors. The CDR3 length is 14 residues. CDR1 is MRHNA and CDR2 is SNTAGT in the germline V gene. Trimming took 6 bases from V and 1 from J, leaving 9 bases between them. TCRdb re-called the PCR reads via MiXCR. Among 50,000 to 65,000 clones listed, less than 5% were seen once. Patients had received no treatment of any kind before thyroid surgery. The chain uses TRBV6-4 and TRBJ2-2, with D tentatively TRBD1 (6 bases). The sequenced material came from blood. The sequence was obtained from a female donor with papillary thyroid cancer or a benign thyroid nodule (not recorded which). Some clones in this sample may be carry-over from other donors' samples. CDR3 sequence (DNA): TGTGCCAGCAGCCCGGGACAGAACACCGGGGAGCTGTTTTTT. Protein: CASSPGQNTGELFF.